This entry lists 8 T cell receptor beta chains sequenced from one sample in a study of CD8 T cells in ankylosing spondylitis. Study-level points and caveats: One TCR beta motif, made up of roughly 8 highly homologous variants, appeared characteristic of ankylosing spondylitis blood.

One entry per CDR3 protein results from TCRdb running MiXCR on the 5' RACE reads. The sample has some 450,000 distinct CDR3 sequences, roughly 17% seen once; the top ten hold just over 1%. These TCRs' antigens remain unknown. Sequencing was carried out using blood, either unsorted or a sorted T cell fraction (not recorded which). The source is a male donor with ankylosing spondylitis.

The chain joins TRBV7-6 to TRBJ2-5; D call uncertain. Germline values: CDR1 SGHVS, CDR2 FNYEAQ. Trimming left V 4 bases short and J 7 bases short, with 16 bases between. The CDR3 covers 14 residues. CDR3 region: CASSSLSSTLTQYF. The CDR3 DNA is TGTGCCAGCAGCTCGCTGAGTTCAACCCTGACCCAGTACTTC.

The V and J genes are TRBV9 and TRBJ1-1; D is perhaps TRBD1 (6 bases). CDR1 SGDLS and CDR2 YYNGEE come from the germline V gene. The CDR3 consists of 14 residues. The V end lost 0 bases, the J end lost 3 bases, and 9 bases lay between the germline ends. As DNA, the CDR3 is TGTGCCAGCAGCGTAGTAGGGGGACACACTGAAGCTTTCTTT. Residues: CASSVVGGHTEAFF.

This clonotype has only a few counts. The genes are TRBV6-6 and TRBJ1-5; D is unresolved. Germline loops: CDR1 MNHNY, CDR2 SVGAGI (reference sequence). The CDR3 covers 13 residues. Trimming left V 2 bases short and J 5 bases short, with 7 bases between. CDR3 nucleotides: TGTGCCAGCAGTTACGCCAAGGATCAGCCCCAGCATTTT. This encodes CASSYAKDQPQHF.

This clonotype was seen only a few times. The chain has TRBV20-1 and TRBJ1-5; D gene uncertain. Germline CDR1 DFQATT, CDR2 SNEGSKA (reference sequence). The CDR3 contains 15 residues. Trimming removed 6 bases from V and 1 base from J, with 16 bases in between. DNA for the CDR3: TGCAGTGCCCGGCCGTCCGGACTGAGCAATCAGCCCCAGCATTTT. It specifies CSARPSGLSNQPQHF.

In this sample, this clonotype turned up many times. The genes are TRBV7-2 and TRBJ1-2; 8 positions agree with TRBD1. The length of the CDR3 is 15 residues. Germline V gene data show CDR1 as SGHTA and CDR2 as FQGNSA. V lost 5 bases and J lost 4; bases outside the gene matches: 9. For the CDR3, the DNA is TGTGCCAGCAGCGCATACAGGGGGGCCAGCTATGGCTACACCTTC. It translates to CASSAYRGASYGYTF. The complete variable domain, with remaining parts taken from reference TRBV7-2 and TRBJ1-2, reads GAGVSQSPSNKVTEKGKDVELRCDPISGHTALYWYRQSLGQGLEFLIYFQGNSAPDKSGLPSDRFSAERTGGSVSTLTIQRTQQEDSAVYLCASSAYRGASYGYTFGSGTRLTVV.

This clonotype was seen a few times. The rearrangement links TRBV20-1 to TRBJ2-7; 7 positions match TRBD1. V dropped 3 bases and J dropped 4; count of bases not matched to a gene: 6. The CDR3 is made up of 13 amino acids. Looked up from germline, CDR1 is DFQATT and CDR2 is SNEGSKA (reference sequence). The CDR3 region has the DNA TGCAGTGCTAGGGGGACAGTAGTTTACGAGCAGTACTTC. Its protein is CSARGTVVYEQYF.

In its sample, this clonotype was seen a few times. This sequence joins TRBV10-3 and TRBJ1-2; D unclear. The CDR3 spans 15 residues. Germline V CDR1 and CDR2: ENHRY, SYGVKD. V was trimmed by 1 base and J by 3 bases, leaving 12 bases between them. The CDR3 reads CAISELSGGYYGYTF. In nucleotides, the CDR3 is TGTGCCATCAGTGAGTTATCGGGAGGGTACTATGGCTACACCTTC.

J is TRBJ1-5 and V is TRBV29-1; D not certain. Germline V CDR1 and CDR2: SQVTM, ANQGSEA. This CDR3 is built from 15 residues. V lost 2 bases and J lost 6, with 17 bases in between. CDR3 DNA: TGCAGCGTTGAATTGGCGGGTAGCCTTGGTCAGCCCCAGCATTTT. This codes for CSVELAGSLGQPQHF.